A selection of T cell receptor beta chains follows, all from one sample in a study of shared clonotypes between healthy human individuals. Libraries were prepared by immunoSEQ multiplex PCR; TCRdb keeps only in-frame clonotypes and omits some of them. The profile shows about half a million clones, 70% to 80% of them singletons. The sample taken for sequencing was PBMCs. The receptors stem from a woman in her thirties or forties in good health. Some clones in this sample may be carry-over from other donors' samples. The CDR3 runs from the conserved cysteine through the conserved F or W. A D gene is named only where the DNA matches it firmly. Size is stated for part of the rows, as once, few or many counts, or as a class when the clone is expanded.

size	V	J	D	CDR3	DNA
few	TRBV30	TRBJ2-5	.	CACNRWFGETQYF	TGTGCCTGTAACAGGTGGTTTGGAGAGACCCAGTACTTC
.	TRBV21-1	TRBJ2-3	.	CASSERDTSGSTDTQYF	TGTGCCAGCAGCGAAAGGGACACTAGCGGGAGCACAGATACGCAGTATTTT
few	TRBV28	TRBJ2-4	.	CASSLDKNIQYF	TGTGCCAGCAGTTTGGACAAAAACATTCAGTACTTC
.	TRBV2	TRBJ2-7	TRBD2	CASRVIAGGEQYF	TGTGCCAGCAGGGTAATAGCGGGAGGCGAGCAGTACTTC
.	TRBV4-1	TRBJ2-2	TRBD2	CASTYGLAGPANTGELFF	TGCGCCAGCACGTATGGACTAGCGGGCCCCGCGAACACCGGGGAGCTGTTTTTT
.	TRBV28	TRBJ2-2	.	CASSLRAQLSGELFF	TGTGCCAGCAGTTTGAGGGCCCAGTTAAGCGGGGAGCTGTTTTTT
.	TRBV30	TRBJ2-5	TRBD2	CACGLAGVETQYF	TGTGCCTGTGGACTAGCGGGAGTGGAGACCCAGTACTTC
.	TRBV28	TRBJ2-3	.	CAGVHRTDTQYF	TGTGCCGGGGTTCACCGCACAGATACGCAGTATTTT
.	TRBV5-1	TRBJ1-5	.	CASSLAGQGGQPQHF	TGCGCCAGCAGCTTGGCGGGCCAGGGCGGTCAGCCCCAGCATTTT
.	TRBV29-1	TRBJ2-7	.	CSVYRGTHEQYF	TGCAGCGTCTATAGAGGGACCCACGAGCAGTACTTC
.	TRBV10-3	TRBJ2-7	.	CASRTKGVYEQYF	TGTGCCAGCAGAACTAAGGGGGTCTACGAGCAGTACTTC
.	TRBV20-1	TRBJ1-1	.	CSASRLGAFF	TGCAGTGCTAGTCGGCTAGGAGCTTTCTTT
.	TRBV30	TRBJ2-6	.	CAWSVGLAGANVLTF	TGTGCCTGGAGTGTTGGTCTCGCTGGGGCCAACGTCCTGACTTTC
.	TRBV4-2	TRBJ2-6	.	CASSQGRAGRSGANVLTF	TGTGCCAGCAGCCAAGGAAGAGCGGGCCGATCTGGGGCCAACGTCCTGACTTTC
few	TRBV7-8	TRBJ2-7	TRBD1	CASSPTGGHSYEQYF	TGTGCCAGCAGCCCGACAGGGGGACATTCCTACGAGCAGTACTTC
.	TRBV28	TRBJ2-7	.	CASSFQGGSYEQYF	TGTGCCAGCAGTTTCCAGGGGGGGTCTTACGAGCAGTACTTC
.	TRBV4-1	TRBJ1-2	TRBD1	CASRPIGQGYGYTF	TGCGCCAGCAGACCGATAGGACAGGGCTATGGCTACACCTTC
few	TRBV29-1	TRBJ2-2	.	CSVPLRGVGGELFF	TGCAGCGTTCCCCTGCGCGGCGTAGGCGGGGAGCTGTTTTTT
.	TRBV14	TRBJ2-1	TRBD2	CASSPLGGGSSYNEQFF	TGTGCCAGCAGCCCCCTCGGGGGAGGGAGCTCCTACAATGAGCAGTTCTTC
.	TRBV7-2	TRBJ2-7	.	CASSPGHRVEQYF	TGTGCCAGCAGCCCGGGACACCGCGTCGAGCAGTACTTC
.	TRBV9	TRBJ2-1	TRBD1	CASSPPDREGDNEQFF	TGTGCCAGCAGCCCACCGGACAGGGAAGGGGACAATGAGCAGTTCTTC
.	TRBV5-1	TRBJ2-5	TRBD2	CASSLDLAGPTRTQYF	TGCGCCAGCAGCTTGGATCTAGCGGGCCCTACTAGGACCCAGTACTTC
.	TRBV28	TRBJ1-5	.	CASSSSPYITQHF	TGTGCCAGCAGTTCCTCACCATATATTACCCAGCATTTT
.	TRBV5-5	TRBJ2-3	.	CASSFGRRDTQYF	TGTGCCAGCAGCTTTGGAAGGAGAGATACGCAGTATTTT
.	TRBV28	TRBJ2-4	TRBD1	CASSTQGAPAKNIQYF	TGTGCCAGCAGTACCCAGGGGGCACCGGCCAAAAACATTCAGTACTTC
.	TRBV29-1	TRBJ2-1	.	CSVDGLPKQFF	TGCAGCGTTGATGGGCTGCCGAAGCAGTTCTTC
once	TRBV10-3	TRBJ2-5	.	CAISPNTLQGGEQYF	TGTGCCATCAGTCCTAATACCCTACAGGGAGGAGAGCAGTACTTC
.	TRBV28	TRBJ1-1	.	CASTTGISEAFF	TGTGCCAGCACCACAGGAATCTCTGAAGCTTTCTTT
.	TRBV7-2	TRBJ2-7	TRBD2	CASSLDVAGAREQYF	TGTGCCAGCAGCTTAGATGTAGCGGGAGCTCGCGAGCAGTACTTC
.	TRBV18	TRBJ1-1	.	CASSPTGAGPTNTEAFF	TGTGCCAGCTCCCCCACCGGGGCCGGGCCGACAAACACTGAAGCTTTCTTT
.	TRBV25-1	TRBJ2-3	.	CASSEHGSTDTQYF	TGTGCCAGCAGTGAACACGGCAGCACAGATACGCAGTATTTT
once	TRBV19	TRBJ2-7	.	CASSNGGFGYEQYF	TGTGCCAGTAGTAACGGCGGATTCGGCTACGAGCAGTACTTC
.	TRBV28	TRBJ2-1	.	CASSFVFSLAYNEQFF	TGTGCCAGCAGTTTTGTTTTTTCTCTGGCCTACAATGAGCAGTTCTTC
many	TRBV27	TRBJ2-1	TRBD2	CASSLGTSLNGYNEQFF	TGTGCCAGCAGCCTTGGGACTAGCCTTAATGGCTACAATGAGCAGTTCTTC
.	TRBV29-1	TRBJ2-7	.	CSVVGHGREQYF	TGCAGCGTTGTAGGACATGGCCGAGAGCAGTACTTC
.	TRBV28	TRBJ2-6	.	CASSPLRRGRPGANVLTF	TGTGCCAGCAGTCCCCTTCGGAGGGGCCGTCCTGGGGCCAACGTCCTGACTTTC